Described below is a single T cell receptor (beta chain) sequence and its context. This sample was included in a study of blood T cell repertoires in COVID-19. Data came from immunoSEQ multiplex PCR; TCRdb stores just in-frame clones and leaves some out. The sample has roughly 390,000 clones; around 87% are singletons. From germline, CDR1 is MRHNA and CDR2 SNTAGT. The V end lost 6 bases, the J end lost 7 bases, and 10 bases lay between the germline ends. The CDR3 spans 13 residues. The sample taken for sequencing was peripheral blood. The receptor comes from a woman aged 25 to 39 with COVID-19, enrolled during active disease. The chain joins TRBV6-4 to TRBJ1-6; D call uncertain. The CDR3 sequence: CASSLLVNSPLHF. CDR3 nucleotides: TGTGCCAGCAGCCTACTAGTAAATTCACCCCTCCACTTT.